The next 18 T cell receptor beta chains were all read from a single sample in a study of shared T cell receptors in the human thymus. Assay used: immunoSEQ multiplex PCR; TCRdb lists only in-frame clones, some missing. The sample yields 720,000 or so clones, 80% to 90% seen once. The same specimen was also included in a second study, on human thymus T cells.

Sequencing used thymocytes. The receptors originated from a girl less than two years old with a congenital heart defect.

The chain is built from TRBV18 and TRBJ2-6, with 8 nucleotides matching TRBD1. This CDR3 comprises 19 residues. V lost 3 bases, J lost 4 bases, and 14 bases stayed unmatched. Germline V gene sequence: CDR1 KGHSH, CDR2 LQKENI. The CDR3 bases are TGTGCCAGCTCACCGCCCGGGACAGGTTGCGAACAGGGGGCCAACGTCCTGACTTTC. Amino acid sequence: CASSPPGTGCEQGANVLTF.

The rearrangement links TRBV7-2 to TRBJ1-6; D is perhaps TRBD1 (6 bases). The CDR3 length is 15 residues. Trimming shortened V by 4 bases and J by 7 bases, and 14 bases separated the two germline ends. The V gene's germline CDR1 is SGHTA and CDR2 FQGNSA. The CDR3 loop reads CASSSAGAANSPLHF. The CDR3 nucleotides are TGTGCCAGCAGCTCAGCGGGGGCAGCAAATTCACCCCTCCACTTT.

This rearrangement joins TRBV7-9 to TRBJ1-2, with 10 bases lining up with TRBD1. The CDR3 spans 19 residues. V was pared by 1 base and J by 0 bases, with 11 bases of the junction left unmatched. Germline-derived CDR1 and CDR2 are SEHNR and FQNEAQ (reference sequence). CDR3 DNA: TGTGCCAGCAGCTTAGGTAATGGACAGGGGGATAAAGCTAACTATGGCTACACCTTC. Translation gives CASSLGNGQGDKANYGYTF.

The chain is built from TRBV29-1 and TRBJ1-2; TRBD1 might be the D (5 bases). Germline loops: CDR1 SQVTM, CDR2 ANQGSEA. There are 14 residues in the CDR3. V lost 1 base and J lost 8, with 17 bases in between. CDR3 sequence reads: CSVEVGPNRKGYTF. DNA for the CDR3: TGCAGCGTTGAAGTCGGACCGAACAGGAAGGGCTACACCTTC.

V gene TRBV7-3 combines with J gene TRBJ1-1; D not resolved. The length of the CDR3 is 15 residues. V dropped 5 bases and J dropped 1 base, with 14 bases sitting between them. Germline loops: CDR1 SGHTA, CDR2 FQGTGA. CDR3 DNA sequence: TGTGCCAGCAGCCAACGCCGGGTCCCGAACACTGAAGCTTTCTTT. This gives the protein CASSQRRVPNTEAFF.

CDR3 sequence reads: CASSQGEEHSIRGTSGGFTDTQYF. The DNA for the CDR3 is TGTGCCAGCAGCCAAGGAGAGGAGCACTCTATACGAGGCACTAGCGGGGGGTTCACAGATACGCAGTATTTT. The gene calls are TRBV4-2 and TRBJ2-3, with TRBD2 matching over 12 bases. The CDR3 sequence is 24 residues long. V gave up 1 base and J gave up 2 bases; unmatched junction bases: 25. Germline values: CDR1 LGHNA, CDR2 YNFKEQ.

The rearrangement joins TRBV7-2 to TRBJ2-5; 9 bases align to TRBD2. The trim removed 6 bases at V and 5 bases at J, leaving 19 bases unmatched. This CDR3 region has 18 residues. Germline CDR1 SGHTA, CDR2 FQGNSA. CDR3 sequence reads: CASSRAVVAGEGRETQYF. In DNA form, the CDR3 reads TGTGCCAGCAGTCGAGCTGTAGTAGCGGGGGAAGGTCGGGAGACCCAGTACTTC.

This chain links TRBV9 with TRBJ1-1; weak D call: TRBD1 (5 bases). V gave up 3 bases and J gave up 3 bases, with 12 bases separating them. CDR3 length equals 14 residues. Germline values: CDR1 SGDLS, CDR2 YYNGEE. For the CDR3, the DNA is TGTGCCAGCAGCGAAGACAGCTTTCACACTGAAGCTTTCTTT. It encodes CASSEDSFHTEAFF.

The chain uses TRBV19 and TRBJ2-3; D gene unclear. V was clipped by 7 bases and J by 1 base, with 12 bases between them. Germline lookup yields CDR1 LNHDA and CDR2 SQIVND (reference sequence). The CDR3 runs 14 residues. CDR3 DNA: TGTGCCAGTACTCCCCGCGGCCGCACAGATACGCAGTATTTT. This gives the protein CASTPRGRTDTQYF.

This chain uses TRBV11-2 with TRBJ1-1; 8 positions match TRBD1. V gave up 6 bases and J gave up 4 bases; unmatched junction bases: 7. Germline V lookup: CDR1 SGHAT, CDR2 FQNNGV. The CDR3 has 14 amino acids. Here the CDR3 DNA reads TGTGCCAGCAGAAAGGACAGGGAGAGCACTGAAGCTTTCTTT. Its translation is CASRKDRESTEAFF.

This chain connects TRBV27 to TRBJ2-7; 10 bases map to TRBD1. The germline CDR1 and CDR2 sequences are MNHEY and SMNVEV (reference sequence). The junction had 2 bases not matched to a gene; V was cut back by 1 base and J by 2 bases. The CDR3 is made up of 15 amino acids. The DNA for the CDR3 is TGTGCCAGCAGTTTATGCGGGACAGGGGCCTACGAGCAGTACTTC. Amino acid sequence: CASSLCGTGAYEQYF.

This chain joins TRBV5-6 and TRBJ2-1, with 14 bases that match TRBD2. This CDR3 has 16 amino acids. Germline values: CDR1 SGHDT, CDR2 YYEEEE. The V segment lost 2 bases and the J segment 9 bases; nucleotides outside the gene matches: 7. DNA for the CDR3: TGTGCCAGCAGCTTCCGGACTAGCGGGGGGTTTGGTGAGCAGTTCTTC. Protein: CASSFRTSGGFGEQFF. Combining the CDR3 with reference TRBV5-6 and TRBJ2-1 gives the whole variable domain DAGVTQSPTHLIKTRGQQVTLRCSPKSGHDTVSWYQQALGQGPQFIFQYYEEEERQRGNFPDRFSGHQFPNYSSELNVNALLLGDSALYLCASSFRTSGGFGEQFFGPGTRLTVL.

This chain joins TRBV9 and TRBJ2-5; 7 bases fit TRBD1. From germline, CDR1 is SGDLS and CDR2 YYNGEE. This CDR3 is 17 amino acids long. With 0 bases clipped from V and 1 base from J, the junction kept 9 bases outside the gene matches. Written as DNA, the CDR3 is TGTGCCAGCAGCGTAGCTACACGGGGACAGCTCCAAGAGACCCAGTACTTC. Its protein is CASSVATRGQLQETQYF.

The chain has TRBV18 and TRBJ2-7; unclear D gene. V was pared by 0 bases and J by 0 bases, with 15 bases between. Germline lookup yields CDR1 KGHSH and CDR2 LQKENI. The CDR3 contains 17 residues. CDR3 sequence: CASSPPEFSSTSYEQYF. CDR3 sequence (DNA): TGTGCCAGCTCACCACCGGAGTTTAGCAGTACCTCCTACGAGCAGTACTTC.

The CDR3 here is CASSNGTDFLQRDTEAFF. CDR3 coding DNA: TGTGCCAGCAGCAATGGGACAGATTTTCTACAAAGAGACACTGAAGCTTTCTTT. The V and J genes are TRBV5-6 and TRBJ1-1; 7 bases agree with TRBD1. V was clipped by 4 bases and J by 3 bases; unmatched bases: 18. This CDR3 is built from 18 residues. Germline CDR1 and CDR2: SGHDT and YYEEEE.

The V call is TRBV19, the J call TRBJ2-3; 10 nucleotides match TRBD1. V shed 4 bases, J shed 3 bases, and the junction held 19 bases outside the gene matches. The germline V gene encodes CDR1 LNHDA and CDR2 SQIVND (reference sequence). The CDR3 sequence is 20 residues long. The CDR3 region is CASSTWDRGRGVSKTDTQYF. As DNA, the CDR3 is TGTGCCAGTAGTACTTGGGACAGGGGAAGGGGAGTGTCGAAAACAGATACGCAGTATTTT.

The V call is TRBV6-6, the J call TRBJ2-3; D is possibly TRBD2 (5 bases). The V and J ends lost 6 bases and 5 bases respectively, with 12 bases between them. The CDR3 is made up of 13 amino acids. Per germline, CDR1 MNHNY and CDR2 SVGAGI (reference sequence). The CDR3 DNA reads as TGTGCCAGCAGCAGAGGGTTAAGAGATACGCAGTATTTT. It yields the protein CASSRGLRDTQYF.

This clone was observed a few times. The genes are TRBV5-1 and TRBJ1-1; TRBD1 matches at 8 bases. Germline CDR1 SGHRS, CDR2 YFSETQ. CDR3 length equals 16 residues. V shed 1 base, J shed 1 base, and the junction held 6 bases outside the gene matches. The CDR3 coding sequence is TGCGCCAGCAGCTTGAACCAGGGGGCAAGGAACACTGAAGCTTTCTTT. Amino acids: CASSLNQGARNTEAFF.